This T cell receptor (beta chain) is drawn from a study of early T cells in non-severe SARS-CoV-2 infection. This clonotype was detected a few times. Attachment of unique molecular identifiers was made to individual cDNA molecules. Each CDR3 protein is one row after TCRdb ran MiXCR on the 5' RACE reads. The sample records roughly 53,000 distinct CDR3 sequences, less than 15% being singletons. The CDR3 length is 12 residues. The germline V and J ends were trimmed by 3 bases and 4 bases, with 6 bases remaining between them. CDR1 and CDR2 from the germline V gene are SQVTM and ANQGSEA. This TCR was recovered from an adult who was a healthcare worker with PCR-confirmed SARS-CoV-2 infection or an uninfected control (not recorded which). The sequencing used whole blood, collected at baseline. This rearrangement joins TRBV29-1 to TRBJ2-2; D not resolved. The CDR3 region has the DNA TGCAGCGTTGACTCAGCCACCGGGGAGCTGTTTTTT. Translated, it gives CSVDSATGELFF.